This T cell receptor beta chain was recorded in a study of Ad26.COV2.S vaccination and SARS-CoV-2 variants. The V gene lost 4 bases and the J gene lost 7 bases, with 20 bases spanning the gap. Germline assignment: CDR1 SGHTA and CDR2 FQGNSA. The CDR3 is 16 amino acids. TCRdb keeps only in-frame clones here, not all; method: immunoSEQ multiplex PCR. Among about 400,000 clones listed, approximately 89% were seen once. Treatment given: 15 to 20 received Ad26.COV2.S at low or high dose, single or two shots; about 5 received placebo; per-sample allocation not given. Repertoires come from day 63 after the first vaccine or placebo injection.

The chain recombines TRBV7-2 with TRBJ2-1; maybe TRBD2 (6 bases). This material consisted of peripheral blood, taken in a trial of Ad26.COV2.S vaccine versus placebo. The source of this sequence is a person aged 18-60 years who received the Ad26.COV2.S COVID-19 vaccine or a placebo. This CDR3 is CASSWDGRGWGNEQFF. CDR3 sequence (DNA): TGTGCCAGCAGCTGGGACGGGAGAGGTTGGGGGAATGAGCAGTTCTTC.